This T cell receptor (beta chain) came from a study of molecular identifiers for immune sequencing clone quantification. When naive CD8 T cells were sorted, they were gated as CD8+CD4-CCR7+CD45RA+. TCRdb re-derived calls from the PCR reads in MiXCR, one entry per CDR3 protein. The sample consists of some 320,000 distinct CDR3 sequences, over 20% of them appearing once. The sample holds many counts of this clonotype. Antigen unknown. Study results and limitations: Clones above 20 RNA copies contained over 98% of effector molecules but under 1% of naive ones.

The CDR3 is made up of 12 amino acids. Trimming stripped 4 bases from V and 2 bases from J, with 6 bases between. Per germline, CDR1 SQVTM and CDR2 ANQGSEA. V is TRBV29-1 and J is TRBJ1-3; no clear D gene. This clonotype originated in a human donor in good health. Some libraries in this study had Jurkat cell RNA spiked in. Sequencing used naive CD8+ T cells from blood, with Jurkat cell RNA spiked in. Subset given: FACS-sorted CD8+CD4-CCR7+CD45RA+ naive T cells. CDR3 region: CSVVNPGNTIYF. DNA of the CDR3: TGCAGCGTTGTTAATCCTGGAAACACCATATATTTT.